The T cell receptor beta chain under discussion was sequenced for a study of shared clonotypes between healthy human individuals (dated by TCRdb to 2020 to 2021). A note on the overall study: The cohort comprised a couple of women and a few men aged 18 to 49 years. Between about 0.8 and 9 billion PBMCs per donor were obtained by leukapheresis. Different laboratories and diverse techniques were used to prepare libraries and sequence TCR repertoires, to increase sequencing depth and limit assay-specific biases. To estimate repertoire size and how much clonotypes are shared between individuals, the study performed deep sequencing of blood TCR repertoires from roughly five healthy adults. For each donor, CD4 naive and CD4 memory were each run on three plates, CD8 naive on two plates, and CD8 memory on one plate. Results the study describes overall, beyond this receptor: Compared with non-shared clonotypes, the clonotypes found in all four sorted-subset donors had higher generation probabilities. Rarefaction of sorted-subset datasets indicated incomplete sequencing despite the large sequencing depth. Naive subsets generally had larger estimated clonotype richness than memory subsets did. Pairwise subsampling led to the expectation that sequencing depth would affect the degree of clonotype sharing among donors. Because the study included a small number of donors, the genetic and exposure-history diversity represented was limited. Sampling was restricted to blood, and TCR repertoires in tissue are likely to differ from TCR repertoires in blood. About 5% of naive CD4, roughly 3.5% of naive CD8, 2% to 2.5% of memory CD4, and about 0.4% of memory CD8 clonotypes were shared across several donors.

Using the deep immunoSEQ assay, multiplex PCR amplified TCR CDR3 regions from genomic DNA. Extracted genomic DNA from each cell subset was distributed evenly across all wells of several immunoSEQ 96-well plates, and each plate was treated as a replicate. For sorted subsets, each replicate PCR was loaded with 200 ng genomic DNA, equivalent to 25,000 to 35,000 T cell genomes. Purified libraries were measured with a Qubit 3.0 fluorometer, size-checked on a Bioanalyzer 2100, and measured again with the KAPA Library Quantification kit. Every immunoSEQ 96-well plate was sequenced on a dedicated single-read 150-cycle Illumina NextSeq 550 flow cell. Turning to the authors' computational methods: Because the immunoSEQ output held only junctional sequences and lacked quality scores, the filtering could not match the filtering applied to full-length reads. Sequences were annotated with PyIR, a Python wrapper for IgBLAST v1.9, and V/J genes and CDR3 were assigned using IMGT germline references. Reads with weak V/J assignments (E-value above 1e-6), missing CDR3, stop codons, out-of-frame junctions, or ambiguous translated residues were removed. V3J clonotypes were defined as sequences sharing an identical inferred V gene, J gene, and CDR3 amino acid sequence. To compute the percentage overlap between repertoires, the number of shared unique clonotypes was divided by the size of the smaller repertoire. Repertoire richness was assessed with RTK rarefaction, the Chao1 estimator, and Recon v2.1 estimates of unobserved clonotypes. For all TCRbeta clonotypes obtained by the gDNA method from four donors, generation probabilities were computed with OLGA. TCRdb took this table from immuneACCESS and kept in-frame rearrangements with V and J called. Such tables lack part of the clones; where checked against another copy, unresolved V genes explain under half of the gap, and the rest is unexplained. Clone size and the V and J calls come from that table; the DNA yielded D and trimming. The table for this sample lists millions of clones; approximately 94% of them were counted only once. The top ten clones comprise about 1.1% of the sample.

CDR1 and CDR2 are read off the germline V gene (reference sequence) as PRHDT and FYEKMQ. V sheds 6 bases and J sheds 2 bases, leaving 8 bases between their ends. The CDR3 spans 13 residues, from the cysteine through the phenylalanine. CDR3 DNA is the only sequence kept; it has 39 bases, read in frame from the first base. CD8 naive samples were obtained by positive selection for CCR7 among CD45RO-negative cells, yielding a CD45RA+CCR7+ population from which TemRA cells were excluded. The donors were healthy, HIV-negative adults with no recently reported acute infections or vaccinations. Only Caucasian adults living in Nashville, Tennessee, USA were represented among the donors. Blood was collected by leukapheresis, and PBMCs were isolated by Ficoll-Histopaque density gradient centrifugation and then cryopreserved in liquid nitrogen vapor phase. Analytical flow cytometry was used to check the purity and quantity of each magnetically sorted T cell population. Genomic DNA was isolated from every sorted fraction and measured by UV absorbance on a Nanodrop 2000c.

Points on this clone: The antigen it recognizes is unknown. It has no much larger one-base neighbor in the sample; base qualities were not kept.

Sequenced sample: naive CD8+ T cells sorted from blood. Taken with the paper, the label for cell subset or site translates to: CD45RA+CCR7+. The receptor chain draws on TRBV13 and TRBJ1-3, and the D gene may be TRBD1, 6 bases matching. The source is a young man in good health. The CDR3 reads CASREGAGNTIYF. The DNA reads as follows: TGTGCCAGCAGGGAGGGGGCTGGAAACACCATATATTTT. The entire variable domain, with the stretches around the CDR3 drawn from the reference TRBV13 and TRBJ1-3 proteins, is AAGVIQSPRHLIKEKRETATLKCYPIPRHDTVYWYQQGPGQDPQFLISFYEKMQSDKGSIPDRFSAQQFSDYHSELNMSSLELGDSALYFCASREGAGNTIYFGEGSWLTVV.